Below are 25 T cell receptor beta chains sequenced from a single sample in a study of cytomegalovirus exposure and HLA in healthy donors. In the PCR, 60 Vbeta and 13 Jbeta primers were used. Clones were read by immunoSEQ multiplex PCR, and TCRdb kept only the in-frame ones, dropping some. The repertoire has about 150,000 clones, 60% to 85% of them found once; the top ten carry about 1.8%. The sample consisted of PBMCs. These receptors originate from a female donor in good health and CMV-seropositive.

The rearrangement joins TRBV5-5 to TRBJ2-2; 9 bases map to TRBD1. Germline CDR1 and CDR2: SGHKS and YYEKEE (reference sequence). The CDR3 is made up of 14 amino acids. The V gene end was trimmed by 1 base and the J gene end by 10 bases; junction bases not matched to a gene: 5. The CDR3 sequence: CASSLQQGAMELFF. The CDR3 DNA is TGTGCCAGCAGCTTGCAACAGGGGGCGATGGAGCTGTTTTTT. The variable domain in full, with the rest retrieved from reference TRBV5-5 and TRBJ2-2, is DAGVTQSPTHLIKTRGQQVTLRCSPISGHKSVSWYQQVLGQGPQFIFQYYEKEERGRGNFPDRFSARQFPNYSSELNVNALLLGDSALYLCASSLQQGAMELFFGEGSRLTVL.

The chain joins TRBV2 to TRBJ2-3, with 10 bases that match TRBD2. V lost 2 bases, J lost 1 base, and 3 bases stayed unmatched. This CDR3 has 16 residues. Germline lookup yields CDR1 SNHLY and CDR2 FYNNEI. The CDR3 DNA reads as TGTGCCAGCAGTGAAAAAGGGACTAGCGGCACAGATACGCAGTATTTT. Its translation: CASSEKGTSGTDTQYF.

CDR3 sequence reads: CASRRTGDVAETQYF. The CDR3 coding sequence is TGTGCCAGCAGGCGGACAGGGGATGTCGCTGAGACCCAGTACTTC. The rearrangement uses TRBV7-9 and TRBJ2-5; TRBD1 aligns across 9 bases. V dropped 6 bases and J dropped 5; count of bases not matched to a gene: 10. Germline CDR1 is SEHNR and CDR2 is FQNEAQ (reference sequence). The CDR3 runs 15 residues. Full variable domain (missing parts from reference TRBV7-9 and TRBJ2-5): DTGVSQNPRHKITKRGQNVTFRCDPISEHNRLYWYRQTLGQGPEFLTYFQNEAQLEKSRLLSDRFSAERPKGSFSTLEIQRTEQGDSAMYLCASRRTGDVAETQYFGPGTRLLVL.

V is TRBV9 and J is TRBJ1-4; 9 nucleotides line up with TRBD1. CDR3 size: 14 residues. With V trimmed by 5 bases and J by 4 bases, 3 bases remained unmatched. CDR1 SGDLS and CDR2 YYNGEE come from the germline V gene. The CDR3 coding sequence is TGTGCCAGCAGTGGGACAGGGAATAATGAAAAACTGTTTTTT. Translating it yields CASSGTGNNEKLFF.

The DNA of the CDR3 is TGTGCCAGCAGCTTTGGGGGGACAGGGGACGGCTACACCTTC. Protein: CASSFGGTGDGYTF. The chain recombines TRBV9 with TRBJ1-2, with 10 bases matching TRBD1. The CDR3 totals 14 residues. The J segment lost 8 bases and the V segment lost 4 bases, leaving 8 bases of the junction unmatched. CDR1 and CDR2 from the germline V gene are SGDLS and YYNGEE.

The CDR3 loop reads CASSLAAKNTGELFF. The CDR3, as DNA: TGTGCCAGCAGCTTGGCGGCAAAGAACACCGGGGAGCTGTTTTTT. V is TRBV7-6 and J is TRBJ2-2; no firm D call. V was trimmed by 3 bases and J by 1 base, leaving 9 bases between them. The germline gives CDR1 SGHVS, CDR2 FNYEAQ. The CDR3 is 15 amino acids.

The gene calls are TRBV18 and TRBJ2-1; TRBD1 matches 7 bases. The CDR3 loop spans 14 amino acids. J lost 4 bases, V lost 10 bases, and 10 bases had no gene match. Germline-derived CDR1 and CDR2 are KGHSH and LQKENI. In DNA, the CDR3 is TGTGCCACCACAGAGGGGGCCGGGTACAATGAGCAGTTCTTC. Translating gives CATTEGAGYNEQFF.

This clone was seen a few times. Germline and junction disagree at one end, which may indicate a read error. V and J are TRBV7-3 and TRBJ2-1, with TRBD2 matching over 10 bases. There are 15 residues in the CDR3. Germline V CDR1 and CDR2: SGHTA, FQGTGA. CDR3 nucleotide sequence: TGCGCCAGCAGCCAAGCGGGAGGGCCCCTTTGGGAGCAGTTCTTC. It yields the protein CASSQAGGPLWEQFF.

This clone was counted once. The chain recombines TRBV25-1 with TRBJ2-1; 12 bases are shared with TRBD2. Germline-derived CDR1 and CDR2 are MGHDK and SYGVNS. Germline trimming cut 3 bases from V and 7 bases from J; bases unmatched to any gene: 4. The CDR3 runs to 15 residues. The chain's CDR3 is CASSEGLAGLNEQFF. DNA of the CDR3: TGTGCCAGCAGTGAGGGACTAGCGGGTTTAAATGAGCAGTTCTTC.

V usage is TRBV19 and J usage is TRBJ2-7; D may be TRBD2 (6 bases). The length of the CDR3 is 16 residues. Germline CDR1 and CDR2: LNHDA and SQIVND (reference sequence). Deletions cut 4 bases from V and 2 bases from J, with 18 bases between. The CDR3 DNA is TGTGCCAGTAGTACCCACGTGGGCGGGACCACCTACGAGCAGTACTTC. Translated, it gives CASSTHVGGTTYEQYF.

The V gene is TRBV4-2, the J gene TRBJ2-3, with D possibly TRBD2 on 6 matching bases. Trimming removed 4 bases at V and 0 bases at J, with 8 bases between. The germline gives CDR1 LGHNA, CDR2 YNFKEQ. CDR3 length: 14 amino acids. This chain's CDR3 is CASSRDSSTDTQYF. CDR3 DNA sequence: TGTGCCAGCAGCCGGGACTCTAGCACAGATACGCAGTATTTT.

The chain couples TRBV29-1 to TRBJ1-2; D gene ambiguous. CDR1 is SQVTM and CDR2 is ANQGSEA in the germline V gene. Trimming left V 3 bases short and J 4 bases short, with 15 bases between. The CDR3 length is 14 residues. The CDR3 DNA reads as TGCAGCGTTGATATAGAGCGAGGAGTCTATGGCTACACCTTC. Translating gives CSVDIERGVYGYTF.

J is TRBJ1-1 and V is TRBV11-3; D is undetermined. This CDR3 has 14 residues. The V end lost 1 base, the J end lost 4 bases, and 10 bases lay between the germline ends. Germline CDR1 reads SGHNT; CDR2 reads YENEEA. The CDR3 protein is CASSLGSRSTEAFF. The CDR3 bases are TGTGCCAGCAGCTTAGGGTCTAGGAGCACTGAAGCTTTCTTT.

Written as DNA, the CDR3 is TGTGCCAGCAGACCTAGCGGATCCACGCCCGAGCAGTACTTC. Protein: CASRPSGSTPEQYF. The chain recombines TRBV6-1 with TRBJ2-7; the match to TRBD2 covers 7 bases. The ends lost 6 bases at V and 6 bases at J; junction bases unmatched: 11. The CDR3 length is 14 residues. The germline gives CDR1 MNHNS, CDR2 SASEGT.

On this clone itself: Distinct nucleotide sequences in the sample also encode this CDR3. This rearrangement joins TRBV5-4 to TRBJ2-7, with D possibly TRBD2 on 5 matching bases. V was shortened by 7 bases and J by 3 bases, with 14 bases between the two germline ends. From germline, CDR1 is SGHNT and CDR2 YYREEE (reference sequence). The CDR3 runs to 13 residues. The CDR3 sequence: CASRRGGGYEQYF. In nucleotides, the CDR3 is TGTGCCAGCCGACGAGGAGGAGGCTACGAGCAGTACTTC.

J is TRBJ1-2 and V is TRBV15; weak D call: TRBD1 (6 bases). This CDR3 region has 15 residues. Trimming removed 0 bases from V and 4 bases from J, with 12 bases in between. Germline V gene data show CDR1 as LNHNV and CDR2 as YYDKDF (reference sequence). CDR3 protein: CATSREGRGFYGYTF. The CDR3 coding sequence is TGTGCCACCAGCAGAGAGGGGAGGGGGTTCTATGGCTACACCTTC.

This chain joins TRBV19 and TRBJ2-1, with 12 bases lining up with TRBD2. Germline assignment: CDR1 LNHDA and CDR2 SQIVND (reference sequence). With 5 bases clipped from V and 7 bases from J, the junction kept 6 bases outside the gene matches. The CDR3 covers 15 residues. CDR3 in amino acids: CASSFLAGGPNEQFF. The CDR3 region has the DNA TGTGCCAGTAGTTTTCTAGCGGGAGGGCCGAATGAGCAGTTCTTC.

The chain uses TRBV5-6 and TRBJ2-5, with TRBD2 identical over 9 bases. Per the germline V gene, CDR1 is SGHDT and CDR2 is YYEEEE. Germline trimming cut 2 bases from V and 5 bases from J; bases unmatched to any gene: 16. This CDR3 spans 18 amino acids. The CDR3 nucleotides are TGTGCCAGCAGCTTCCGATCTGTCGCGGGAGGGTCTCGGGAGACCCAGTACTTC. This codes for CASSFRSVAGGSRETQYF.

The CDR3 DNA is TGCGCCAGCAGCGCAGACAGGGGCCAAGAGACCCAGTACTTC. It is translated as CASSADRGQETQYF. V usage is TRBV5-1 and J usage is TRBJ2-5, with 8 bases lining up with TRBD1. This CDR3 has 14 residues. The germline gives CDR1 SGHRS, CDR2 YFSETQ. With 4 bases clipped from V and 1 base from J, the junction kept 3 bases outside the gene matches.

This clone appeared a few times. The chain joins TRBV27 to TRBJ2-5, with D perhaps TRBD2 (6 bases). Germline V gene sequence: CDR1 MNHEY, CDR2 SMNVEV (reference sequence). The CDR3 consists of 14 residues. Deletions cut 2 bases from V and 2 bases from J, with 9 bases between. CDR3 sequence: CASSLTGGQETQYF. Written as DNA, the CDR3 is TGTGCCAGCAGTTTAACCGGGGGTCAAGAGACCCAGTACTTC.

The V and J genes are TRBV7-9 and TRBJ2-7; 8 nucleotides match TRBD2. V shed 1 base, J shed 0 bases, and the junction held 5 bases outside the gene matches. The CDR3 covers 16 residues. Germline V gene lookup returns CDR1 SEHNR and CDR2 FQNEAQ (reference sequence). The chain's CDR3 is CASSLGPSGLSYEQYF. CDR3 sequence (DNA): TGTGCCAGCAGCTTAGGTCCTAGCGGGCTCTCCTACGAGCAGTACTTC.

This clone appeared once. The rearrangement joins TRBV18 to TRBJ1-4; D remains unclear. Trimming shortened V by 5 bases and J by 6 bases, and 10 bases separated the two germline ends. From germline, CDR1 is KGHSH and CDR2 LQKENI. The CDR3 is made up of 13 amino acids. Here the CDR3 DNA reads TGTGCCAGCTCAAGAGCACAGTATGAAAAACTGTTTTTT. Protein sequence: CASSRAQYEKLFF.

This clone was counted between two and nine times. The CDR3 nucleotides are TGTGCCATCGGCCGGGACAGGGGGCGCTTCGAGCAGTACTTC. Translating it yields CAIGRDRGRFEQYF. The chain recombines TRBV6-5 with TRBJ2-7, with 12 bases aligning to TRBD1. This CDR3 spans 14 amino acids. V dropped 10 bases and J dropped 6; count of bases not matched to a gene: 10. Germline V gene data show CDR1 as MNHEY and CDR2 as SVGAGI.

This chain connects TRBV30 to TRBJ2-5; D not certain. Between the trimmed V and J ends, which lost 2 bases and 0 bases, there was a span of 10 bases. The CDR3 sequence is 14 residues long. The V gene's germline CDR1 is GTSNPN and CDR2 SVGIG (reference sequence). The CDR3 here is CAWSILQNQETQYF. The CDR3 DNA reads TGTGCCTGGAGTATATTACAGAACCAAGAGACCCAGTACTTC. The full variable domain, rest sourced from reference TRBV30 and TRBJ2-5, is SQTIHQWPATLVQPVGSPLSLECTVEGTSNPNLYWYRQAAGRGLQLLFYSVGIGQISSEVPQNLSASRPQDRQFILSSKKLLLSDSGFYLCAWSILQNQETQYFGPGTRLLVL.

This CDR3 reads CASSDRGGRTEAFF. The CDR3 region has the DNA TGTGCCAGCAGTGATCGGGGGGGACGAACTGAAGCTTTCTTT. The chain joins TRBV25-1 to TRBJ1-1, with a tentative D call TRBD1 (5 bases). Germline V gene sequence: CDR1 MGHDK, CDR2 SYGVNS. This CDR3 is 14 amino acids long. Between the trimmed V and J ends, which lost 3 bases and 5 bases, there was a span of 13 bases.